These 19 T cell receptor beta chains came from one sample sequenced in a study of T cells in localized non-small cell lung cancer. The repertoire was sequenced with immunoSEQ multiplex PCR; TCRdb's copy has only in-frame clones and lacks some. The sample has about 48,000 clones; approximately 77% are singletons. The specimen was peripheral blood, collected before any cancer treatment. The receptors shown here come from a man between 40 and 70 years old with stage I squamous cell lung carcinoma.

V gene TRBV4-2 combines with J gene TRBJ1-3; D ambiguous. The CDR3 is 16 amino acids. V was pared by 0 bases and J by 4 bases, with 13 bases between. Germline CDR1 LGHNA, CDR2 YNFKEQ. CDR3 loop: CASSQDHARPGNTIYF. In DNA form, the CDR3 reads TGTGCCAGCAGCCAAGATCATGCCAGGCCCGGAAACACCATATATTTT.

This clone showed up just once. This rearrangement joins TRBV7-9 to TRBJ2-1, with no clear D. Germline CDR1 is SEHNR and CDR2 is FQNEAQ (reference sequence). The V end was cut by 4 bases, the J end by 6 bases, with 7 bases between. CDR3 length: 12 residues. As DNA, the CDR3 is TGTGCCAGCAGCTCCGACGGCAATGAGCAGTTCTTC. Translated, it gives CASSSDGNEQFF. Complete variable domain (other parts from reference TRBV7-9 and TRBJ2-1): DTGVSQNPRHKITKRGQNVTFRCDPISEHNRLYWYRQTLGQGPEFLTYFQNEAQLEKSRLLSDRFSAERPKGSFSTLEIQRTEQGDSAMYLCASSSDGNEQFFGPGTRLTVL.

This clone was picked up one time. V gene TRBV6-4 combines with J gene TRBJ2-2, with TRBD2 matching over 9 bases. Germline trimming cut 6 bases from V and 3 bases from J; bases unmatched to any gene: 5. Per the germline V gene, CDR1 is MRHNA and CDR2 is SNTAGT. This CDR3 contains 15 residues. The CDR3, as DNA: TGTGCCAGCAGCCGCGCGGGGGGGGACACCGGGGAGCTGTTTTTT. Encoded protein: CASSRAGGDTGELFF.

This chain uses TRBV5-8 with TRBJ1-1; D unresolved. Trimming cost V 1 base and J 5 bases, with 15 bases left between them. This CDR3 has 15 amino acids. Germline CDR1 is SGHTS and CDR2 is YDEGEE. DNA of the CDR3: TGTGCCAGCAGCTTGATGGACGGTATAGGAACTGAAGCTTTCTTT. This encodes CASSLMDGIGTEAFF.

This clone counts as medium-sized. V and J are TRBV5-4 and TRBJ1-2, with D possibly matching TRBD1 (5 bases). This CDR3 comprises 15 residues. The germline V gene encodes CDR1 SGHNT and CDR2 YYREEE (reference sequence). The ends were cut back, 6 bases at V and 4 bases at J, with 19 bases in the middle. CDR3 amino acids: CASTHPLIRGYGYTF. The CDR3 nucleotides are TGTGCCAGCACCCACCCCCTAATAAGGGGCTATGGCTACACCTTC.

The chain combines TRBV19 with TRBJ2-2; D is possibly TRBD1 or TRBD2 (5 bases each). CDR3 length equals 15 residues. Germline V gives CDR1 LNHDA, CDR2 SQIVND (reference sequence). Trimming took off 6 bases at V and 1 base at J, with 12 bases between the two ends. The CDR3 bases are TGTGCCAGTAGAGCCGGGACGGGGAACACCGGGGAGCTGTTTTTT. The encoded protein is CASRAGTGNTGELFF.

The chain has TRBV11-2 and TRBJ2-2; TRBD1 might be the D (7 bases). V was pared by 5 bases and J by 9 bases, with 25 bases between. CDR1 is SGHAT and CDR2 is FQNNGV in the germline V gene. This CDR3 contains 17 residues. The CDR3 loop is CASSLGGQQGFRRELFF. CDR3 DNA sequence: TGTGCCAGCAGCCTGGGGGGTCAACAGGGGTTTCGGAGGGAGCTGTTTTTT.

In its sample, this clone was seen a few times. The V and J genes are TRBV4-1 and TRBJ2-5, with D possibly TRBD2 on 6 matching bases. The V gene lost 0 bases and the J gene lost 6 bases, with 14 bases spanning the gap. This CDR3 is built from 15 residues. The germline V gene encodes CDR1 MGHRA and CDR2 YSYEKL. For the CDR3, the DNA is TGCGCCAGCAGCCAAGACGCAAGGGCGGGGCAGACCCAGTACTTC. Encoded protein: CASSQDARAGQTQYF.

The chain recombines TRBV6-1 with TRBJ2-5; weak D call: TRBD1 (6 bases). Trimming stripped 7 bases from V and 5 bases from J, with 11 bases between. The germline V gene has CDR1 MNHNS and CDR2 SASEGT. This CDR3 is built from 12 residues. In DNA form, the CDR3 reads TGTGCCAGCACCCCCCAGGGGGAGACCCAGTACTTC. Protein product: CASTPQGETQYF.

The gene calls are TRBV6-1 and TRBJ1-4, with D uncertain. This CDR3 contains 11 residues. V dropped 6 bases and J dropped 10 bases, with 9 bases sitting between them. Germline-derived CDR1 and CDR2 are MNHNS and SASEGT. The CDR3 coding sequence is TGTGCCAGCAGGTACTCGGGAAAACTGTTTTTT. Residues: CASRYSGKLFF.

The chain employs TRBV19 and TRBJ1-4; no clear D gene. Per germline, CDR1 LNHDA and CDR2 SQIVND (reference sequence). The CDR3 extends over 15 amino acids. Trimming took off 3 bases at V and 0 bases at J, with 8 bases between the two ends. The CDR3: CASSIADATNEKLFF. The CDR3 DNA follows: TGTGCCAGTAGTATCGCGGACGCAACTAATGAAAAACTGTTTTTT.

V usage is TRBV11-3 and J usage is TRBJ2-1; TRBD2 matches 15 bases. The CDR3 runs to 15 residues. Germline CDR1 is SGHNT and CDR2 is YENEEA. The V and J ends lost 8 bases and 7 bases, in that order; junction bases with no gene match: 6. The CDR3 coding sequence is TGTGCCAGCGGGACTAGCGGGGGGAGGGTGAATGAGCAGTTCTTC. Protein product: CASGTSGGRVNEQFF.

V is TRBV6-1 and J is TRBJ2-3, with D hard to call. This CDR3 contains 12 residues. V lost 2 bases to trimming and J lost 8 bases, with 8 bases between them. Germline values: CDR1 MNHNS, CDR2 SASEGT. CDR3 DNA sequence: TGTGCCAGCAGTGAACCGCGTCCTACGCAGTATTTT. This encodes CASSEPRPTQYF.

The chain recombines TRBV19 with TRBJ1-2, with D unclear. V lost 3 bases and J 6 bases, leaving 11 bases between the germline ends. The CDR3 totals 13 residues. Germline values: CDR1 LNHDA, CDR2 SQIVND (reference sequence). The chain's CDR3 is CASSIRQEDGYTF. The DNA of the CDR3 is TGTGCCAGTAGTATTCGCCAGGAGGATGGCTACACCTTC.

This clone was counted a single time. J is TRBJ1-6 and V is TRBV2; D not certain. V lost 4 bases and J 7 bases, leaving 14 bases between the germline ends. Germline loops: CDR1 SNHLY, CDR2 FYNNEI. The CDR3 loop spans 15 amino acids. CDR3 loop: CASSVLAVQNSPLHF. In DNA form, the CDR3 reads TGTGCCAGCAGTGTGTTGGCTGTTCAGAATTCACCCCTCCACTTT.

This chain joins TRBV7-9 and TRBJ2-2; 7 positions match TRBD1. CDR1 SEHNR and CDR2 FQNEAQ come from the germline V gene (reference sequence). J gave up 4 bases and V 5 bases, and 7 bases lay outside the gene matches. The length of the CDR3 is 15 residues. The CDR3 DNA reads TGTGCCAGCAGCCTTAGACAGGGAAGCACCGGGGAGCTGTTTTTT. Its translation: CASSLRQGSTGELFF.

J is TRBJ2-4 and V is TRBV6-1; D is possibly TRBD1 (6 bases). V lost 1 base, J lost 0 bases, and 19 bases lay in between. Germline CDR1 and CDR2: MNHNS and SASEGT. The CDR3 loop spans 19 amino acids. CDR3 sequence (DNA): TGTGCCAGCAGTGAAGGAACTGCCTGGGGGCCTCTAGCCAAAAACATTCAGTACTTC. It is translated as CASSEGTAWGPLAKNIQYF.

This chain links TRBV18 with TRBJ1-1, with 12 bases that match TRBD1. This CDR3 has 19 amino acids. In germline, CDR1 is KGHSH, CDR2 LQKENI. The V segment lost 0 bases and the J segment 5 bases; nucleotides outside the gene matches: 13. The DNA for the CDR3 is TGTGCCAGCTCACCACCGAACGTGCGGGACAGGGGGCTTCGGACTGAAGCTTTCTTT. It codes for CASSPPNVRDRGLRTEAFF.

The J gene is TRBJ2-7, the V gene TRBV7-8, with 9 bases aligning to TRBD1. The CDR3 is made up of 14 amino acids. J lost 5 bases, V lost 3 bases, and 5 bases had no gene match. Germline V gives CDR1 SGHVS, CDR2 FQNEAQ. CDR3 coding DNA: TGTGCCAGCAGCTTCGGACAGGGGTCCCACGAGCAGTACTTC. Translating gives CASSFGQGSHEQYF.